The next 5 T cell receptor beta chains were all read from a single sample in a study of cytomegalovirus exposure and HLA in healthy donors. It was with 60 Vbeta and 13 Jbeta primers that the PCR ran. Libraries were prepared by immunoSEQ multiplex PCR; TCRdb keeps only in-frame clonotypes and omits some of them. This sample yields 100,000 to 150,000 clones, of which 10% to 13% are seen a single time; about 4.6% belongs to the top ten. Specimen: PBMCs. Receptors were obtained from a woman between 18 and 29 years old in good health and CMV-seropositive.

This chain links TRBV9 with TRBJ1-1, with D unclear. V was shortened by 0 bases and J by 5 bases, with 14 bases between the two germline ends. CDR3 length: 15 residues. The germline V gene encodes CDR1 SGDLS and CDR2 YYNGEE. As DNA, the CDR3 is TGTGCCAGCAGCGTAGCCTACCCGAGGAATACTGAAGCTTTCTTT. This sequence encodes CASSVAYPRNTEAFF.

The CDR3 reads CASSDPGQGRWETQYF. CDR3 DNA: TGTGCCAGCAGTGACCCGGGACAGGGGAGGTGGGAGACCCAGTACTTC. V is TRBV6-1 and J is TRBJ2-5, with 10 bases aligning to TRBD1. The CDR3 extends over 16 amino acids. Trimming cost V 3 bases and J 5 bases; bases outside gene matches: 9. Germline V gene sequence: CDR1 MNHNS, CDR2 SASEGT.

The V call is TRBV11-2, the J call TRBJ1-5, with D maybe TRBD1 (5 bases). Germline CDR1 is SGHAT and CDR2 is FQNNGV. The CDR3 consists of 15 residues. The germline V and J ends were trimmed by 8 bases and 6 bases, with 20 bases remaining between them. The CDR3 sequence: CASSQHSGVGQPQHF. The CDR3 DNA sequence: TGTGCCAGCTCCCAACATTCGGGGGTGGGTCAGCCCCAGCATTTT.

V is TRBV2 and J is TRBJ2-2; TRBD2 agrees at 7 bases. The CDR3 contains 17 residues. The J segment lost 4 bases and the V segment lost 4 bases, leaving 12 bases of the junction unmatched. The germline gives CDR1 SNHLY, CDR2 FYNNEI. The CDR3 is CASSGNLAGEATGELFF. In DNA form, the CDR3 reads TGTGCCAGCAGTGGGAACCTTGCGGGGGAAGCCACCGGGGAGCTGTTTTTT. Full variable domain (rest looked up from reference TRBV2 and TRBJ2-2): EPEVTQTPSHQVTQMGQEVILRCVPISNHLYFYWYRQILGQKVEFLVSFYNNEISEKSEIFDDQFSVERPDGSNFTLKIRSTKLEDSAMYFCASSGNLAGEATGELFFGEGSRLTVL.

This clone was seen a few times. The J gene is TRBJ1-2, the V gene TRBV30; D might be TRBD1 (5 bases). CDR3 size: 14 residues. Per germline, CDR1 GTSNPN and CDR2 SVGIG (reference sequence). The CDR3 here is CIGDSGFTGYGYTF. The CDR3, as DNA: TGTATTGGAGACAGTGGGTTTACTGGCTATGGCTACACCTTC.